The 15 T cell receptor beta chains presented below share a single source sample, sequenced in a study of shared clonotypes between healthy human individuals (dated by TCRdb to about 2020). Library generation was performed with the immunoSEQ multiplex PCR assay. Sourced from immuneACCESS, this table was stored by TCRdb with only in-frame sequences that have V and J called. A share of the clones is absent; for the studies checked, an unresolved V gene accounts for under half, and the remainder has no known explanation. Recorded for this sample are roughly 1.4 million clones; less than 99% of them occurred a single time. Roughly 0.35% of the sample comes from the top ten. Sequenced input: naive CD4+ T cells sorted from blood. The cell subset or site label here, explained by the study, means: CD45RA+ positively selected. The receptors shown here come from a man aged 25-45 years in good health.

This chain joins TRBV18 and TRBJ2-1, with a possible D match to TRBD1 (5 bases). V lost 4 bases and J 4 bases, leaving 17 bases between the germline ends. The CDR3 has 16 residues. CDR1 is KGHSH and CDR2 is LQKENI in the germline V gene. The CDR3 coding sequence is TGTGCCAGCTCACGCCAGGGCGCAGCTGAATACAATGAGCAGTTCTTC. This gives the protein CASSRQGAAEYNEQFF.

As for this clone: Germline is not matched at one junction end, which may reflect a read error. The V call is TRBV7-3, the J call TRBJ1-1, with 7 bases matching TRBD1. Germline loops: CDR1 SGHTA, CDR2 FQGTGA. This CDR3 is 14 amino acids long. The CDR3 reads CASSLTSGGTEAFF. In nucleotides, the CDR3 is TGTGCCAGCAGCCTAACTTCAGGGGGCACTGAAGCTTTCTTT.

CDR3 DNA sequence: TGCGCCAGCAGCAAGAGCTTTGGCAGGTCCGCAAACACCGGGGAGCTGTTTTTT. It specifies CASSKSFGRSANTGELFF. The chain carries TRBV5-1 and TRBJ2-2; no firm D call. Trimming pared 4 bases from V and 2 bases from J, leaving 21 bases between. CDR3 length: 18 amino acids. The germline V gene has CDR1 SGHRS and CDR2 YFSETQ.

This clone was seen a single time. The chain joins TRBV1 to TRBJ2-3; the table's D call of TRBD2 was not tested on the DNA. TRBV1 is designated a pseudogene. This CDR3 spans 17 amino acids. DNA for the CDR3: TGCACCAGCAGCCAAGTCGATAGCGGGAGTAGCACAGATACGCAGTATTTT. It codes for CTSSQVDSGSSTDTQYF.

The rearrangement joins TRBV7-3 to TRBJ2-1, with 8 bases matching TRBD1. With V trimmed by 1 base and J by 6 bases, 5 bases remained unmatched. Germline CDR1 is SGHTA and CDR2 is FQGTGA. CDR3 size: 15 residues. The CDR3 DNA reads TGTGCCAGCAGCTTAAACGGACAGGGTATCAATGAGCAGTTCTTC. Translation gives CASSLNGQGINEQFF.

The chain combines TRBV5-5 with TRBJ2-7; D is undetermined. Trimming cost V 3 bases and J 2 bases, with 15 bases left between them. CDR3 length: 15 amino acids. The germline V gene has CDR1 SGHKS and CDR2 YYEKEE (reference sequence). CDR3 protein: CASSSTPTIAYEQYF. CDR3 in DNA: TGTGCCAGCAGCTCCACCCCCACCATAGCCTACGAGCAGTACTTC.

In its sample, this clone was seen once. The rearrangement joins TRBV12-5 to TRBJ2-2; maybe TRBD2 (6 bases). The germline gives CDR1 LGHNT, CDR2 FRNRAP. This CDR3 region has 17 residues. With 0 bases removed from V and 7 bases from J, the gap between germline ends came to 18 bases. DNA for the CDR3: TGTGCTAGTGGTTTGGTACAGCACTCGGGAGTTGACGGGGAGCTGTTTTTT. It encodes CASGLVQHSGVDGELFF.

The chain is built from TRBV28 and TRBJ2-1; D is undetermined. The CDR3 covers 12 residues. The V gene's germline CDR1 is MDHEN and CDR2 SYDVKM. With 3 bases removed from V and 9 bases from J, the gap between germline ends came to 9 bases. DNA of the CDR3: TGTGCCAGCAGTTTGTGGCTCGGTGAGCAGTTCTTC. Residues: CASSLWLGEQFF.

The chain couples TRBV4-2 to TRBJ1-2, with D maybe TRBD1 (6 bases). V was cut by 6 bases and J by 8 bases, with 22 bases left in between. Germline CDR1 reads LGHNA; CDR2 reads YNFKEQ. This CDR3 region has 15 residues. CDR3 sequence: CASRQDSRGLEGYTF. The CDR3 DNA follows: TGTGCCAGCAGGCAGGACAGCAGAGGTCTAGAAGGCTACACCTTC.

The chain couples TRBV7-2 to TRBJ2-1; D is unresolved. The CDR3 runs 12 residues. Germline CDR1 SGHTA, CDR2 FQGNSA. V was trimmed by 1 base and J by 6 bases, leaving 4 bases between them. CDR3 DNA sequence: TGTGCCAGCAGCTTAGAAATCAATGAGCAGTTCTTC. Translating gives CASSLEINEQFF.

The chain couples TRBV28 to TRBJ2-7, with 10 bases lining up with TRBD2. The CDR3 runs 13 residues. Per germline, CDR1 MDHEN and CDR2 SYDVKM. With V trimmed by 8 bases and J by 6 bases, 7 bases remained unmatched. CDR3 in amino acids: CASGLAGGSEQYF. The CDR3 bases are TGTGCCAGCGGGTTAGCGGGAGGTTCCGAGCAGTACTTC.

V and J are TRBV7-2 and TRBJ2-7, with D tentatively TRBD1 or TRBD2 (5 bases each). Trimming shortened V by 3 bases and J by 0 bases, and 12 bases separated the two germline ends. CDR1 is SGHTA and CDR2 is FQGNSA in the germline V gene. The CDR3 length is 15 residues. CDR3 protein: CASSFGWGSSYEQYF. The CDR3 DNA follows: TGTGCCAGCAGCTTCGGTTGGGGGAGCTCCTACGAGCAGTACTTC.

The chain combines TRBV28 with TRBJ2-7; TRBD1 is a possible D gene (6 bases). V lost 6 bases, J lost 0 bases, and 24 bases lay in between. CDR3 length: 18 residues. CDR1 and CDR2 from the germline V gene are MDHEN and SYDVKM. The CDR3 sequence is CASSLWGRQGATSYEQYF. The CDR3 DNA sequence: TGTGCCAGCAGCCTCTGGGGGCGGCAGGGTGCGACCTCCTACGAGCAGTACTTC.

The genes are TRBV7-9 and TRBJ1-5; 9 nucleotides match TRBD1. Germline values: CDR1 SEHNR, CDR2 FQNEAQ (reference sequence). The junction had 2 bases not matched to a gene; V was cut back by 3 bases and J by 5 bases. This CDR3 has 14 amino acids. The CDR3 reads CASSFTGGDQPQHF. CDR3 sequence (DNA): TGTGCCAGCAGCTTTACAGGGGGCGATCAGCCCCAGCATTTT.

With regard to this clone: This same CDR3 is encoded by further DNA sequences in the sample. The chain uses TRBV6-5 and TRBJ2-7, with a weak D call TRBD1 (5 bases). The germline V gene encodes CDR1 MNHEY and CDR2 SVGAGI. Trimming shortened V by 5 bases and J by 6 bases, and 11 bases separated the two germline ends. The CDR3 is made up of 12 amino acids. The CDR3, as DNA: TGTGCCAGCAGTCGCACAGGCGGCGAGCAGTACTTC. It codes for CASSRTGGEQYF.